The clone carrying this T cell receptor beta chain appeared a few times. Time point defined: pre-sensitization, week 0. Treatment defined: therapeutic diphenylcyclopropenone sensitization with weekly scalp DPC. Staff drew blood before applying each patch test. The sample is drawn from a study of human T cells and chemical hapten exposure. Unique molecular identifiers were attached to individual cDNA molecules during library preparation. Original processing notes: Sampled TCR counts reached a median of about 90,000 per sample, with values ranging from about 20,000 to 750,000. TCRdb called the RACE reads again in MiXCR, with one record for every CDR3 protein. What appears here as the V and J calls and clone size reflects TCRdb's work, not the paper's. The sample lists about 300,000 distinct CDR3 sequences; around 5.5% were seen once. The CDR3 runs 15 residues. CDR1 is MDHEN, CDR2 SYDVKM, per germline. With V trimmed by 0 bases and J by 7 bases, 1 base remained unmatched.

The clonotype comes from a woman aged 18-29 years with alopecia areata. Some clones in this sample may be carry-over from other donors' samples. The starting material was whole blood, obtained in connection with sensitization to the hapten diphenylcyclopropenone (DPC). The chain combines TRBV28 with TRBJ1-6; 9 bases align to TRBD1. The CDR3, as DNA: TGTGCCAGCAGTTTATGGGACAGGGGAAATTCACCCCTCCACTTT. Amino acid sequence: CASSLWDRGNSPLHF.